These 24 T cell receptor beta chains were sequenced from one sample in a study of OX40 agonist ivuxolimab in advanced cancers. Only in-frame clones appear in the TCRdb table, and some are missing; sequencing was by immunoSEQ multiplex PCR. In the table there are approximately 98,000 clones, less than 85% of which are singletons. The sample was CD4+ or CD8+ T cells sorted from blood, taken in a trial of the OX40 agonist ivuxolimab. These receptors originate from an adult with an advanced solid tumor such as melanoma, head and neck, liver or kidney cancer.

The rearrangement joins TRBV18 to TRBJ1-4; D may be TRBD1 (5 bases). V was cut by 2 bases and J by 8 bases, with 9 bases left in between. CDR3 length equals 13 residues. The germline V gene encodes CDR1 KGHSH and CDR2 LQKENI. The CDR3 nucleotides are TGTGCCAGCTCACCAAGGGACGGGGAAAAACTGTTTTTT. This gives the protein CASSPRDGEKLFF.

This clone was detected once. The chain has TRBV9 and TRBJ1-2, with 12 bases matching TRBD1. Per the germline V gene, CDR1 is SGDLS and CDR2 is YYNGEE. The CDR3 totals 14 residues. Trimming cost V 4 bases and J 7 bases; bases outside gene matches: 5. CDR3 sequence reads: CASSPGQGAVGYTF. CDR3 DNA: TGTGCCAGCAGCCCGGGACAGGGGGCGGTTGGCTACACCTTC. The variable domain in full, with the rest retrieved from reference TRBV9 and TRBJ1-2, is DSGVTQTPKHLITATGQRVTLRCSPRSGDLSVYWYQQSLDQGLQFLIQYYNGEERAKGNILERFSAQQFPDLHSELNLSSLELGDSALYFCASSPGQGAVGYTFGSGTRLTVV.

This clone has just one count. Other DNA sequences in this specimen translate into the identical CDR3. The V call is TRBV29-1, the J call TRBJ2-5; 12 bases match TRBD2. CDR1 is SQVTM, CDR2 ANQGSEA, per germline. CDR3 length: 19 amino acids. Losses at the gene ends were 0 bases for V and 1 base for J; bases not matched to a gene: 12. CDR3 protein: CSVEDLRLAGGVGQETQYF. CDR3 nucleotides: TGCAGCGTTGAAGATCTTCGGCTAGCGGGAGGGGTGGGCCAAGAGACCCAGTACTTC.

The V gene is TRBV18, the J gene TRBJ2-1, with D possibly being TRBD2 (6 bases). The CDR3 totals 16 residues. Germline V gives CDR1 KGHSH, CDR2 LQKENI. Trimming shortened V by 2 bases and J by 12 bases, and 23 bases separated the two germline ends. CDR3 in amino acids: CASSPKGRDDPAGQFF. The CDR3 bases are TGTGCCAGCTCACCAAAAGGGCGGGACGACCCGGCGGGGCAGTTCTTC.

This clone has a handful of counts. CDR3 amino acids: CASSQDNKGGYGYTF. CDR3 bases: TGCGCCAGCAGCCAAGATAATAAGGGGGGCTATGGCTACACCTTC. The rearrangement links TRBV4-1 to TRBJ1-2, with D tentatively TRBD1 (6 bases). Germline CDR1 and CDR2: MGHRA and YSYEKL. This CDR3 has 15 residues. V dropped 0 bases and J dropped 4 bases, with 12 bases sitting between them.

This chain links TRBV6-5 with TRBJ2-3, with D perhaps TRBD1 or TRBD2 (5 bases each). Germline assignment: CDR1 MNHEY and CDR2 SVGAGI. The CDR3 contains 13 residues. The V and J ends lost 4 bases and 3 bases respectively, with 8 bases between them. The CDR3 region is CASSWDDTDTQYF. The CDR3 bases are TGTGCCAGCAGTTGGGACGATACAGATACGCAGTATTTT.

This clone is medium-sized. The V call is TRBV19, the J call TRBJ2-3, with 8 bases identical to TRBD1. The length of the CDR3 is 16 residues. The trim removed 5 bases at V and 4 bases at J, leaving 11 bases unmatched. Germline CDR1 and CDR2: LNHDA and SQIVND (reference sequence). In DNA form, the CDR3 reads TGTGCCAGTAGTGCATCACCAGGGGGCTGGGCAGATACGCAGTATTTT. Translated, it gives CASSASPGGWADTQYF.

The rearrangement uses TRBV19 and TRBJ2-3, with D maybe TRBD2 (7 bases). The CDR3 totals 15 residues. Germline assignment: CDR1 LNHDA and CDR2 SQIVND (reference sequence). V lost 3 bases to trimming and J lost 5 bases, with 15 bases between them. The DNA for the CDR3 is TGTGCCAGTAGTATGGCGGGGGCGCCGGGAGATACGCAGTATTTT. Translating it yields CASSMAGAPGDTQYF.

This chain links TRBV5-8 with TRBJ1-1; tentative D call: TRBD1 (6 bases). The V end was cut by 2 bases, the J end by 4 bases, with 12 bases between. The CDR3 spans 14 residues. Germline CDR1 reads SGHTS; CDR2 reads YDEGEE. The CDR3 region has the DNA TGTGCCAGCAGCTTAATACAGGGAGGCACTGAAGCTTTCTTT. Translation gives CASSLIQGGTEAFF.

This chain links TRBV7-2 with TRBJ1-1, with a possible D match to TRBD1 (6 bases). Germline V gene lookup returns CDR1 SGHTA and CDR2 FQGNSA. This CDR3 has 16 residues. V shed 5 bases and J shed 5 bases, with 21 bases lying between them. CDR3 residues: CASSPQRGARGTEAFF. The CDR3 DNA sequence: TGTGCCAGCAGCCCCCAGCGGGGGGCAAGGGGAACTGAAGCTTTCTTT. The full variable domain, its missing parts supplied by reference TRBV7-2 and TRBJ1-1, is GAGVSQSPSNKVTEKGKDVELRCDPISGHTALYWYRQSLGQGLEFLIYFQGNSAPDKSGLPSDRFSAERTGGSVSTLTIQRTQQEDSAVYLCASSPQRGARGTEAFFGQGTRLTVV.

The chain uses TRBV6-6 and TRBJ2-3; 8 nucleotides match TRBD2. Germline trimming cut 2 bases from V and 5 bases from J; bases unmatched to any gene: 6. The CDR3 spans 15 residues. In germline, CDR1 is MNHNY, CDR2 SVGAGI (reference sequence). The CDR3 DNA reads TGTGCCAGCAGTTACCCGGGGGGGAGGGAAGATACGCAGTATTTT. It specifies CASSYPGGREDTQYF.

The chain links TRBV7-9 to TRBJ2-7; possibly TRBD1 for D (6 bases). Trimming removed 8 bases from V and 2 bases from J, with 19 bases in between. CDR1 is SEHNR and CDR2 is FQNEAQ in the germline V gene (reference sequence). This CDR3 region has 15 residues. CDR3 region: CASHQQGRFPYEQYF. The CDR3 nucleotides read TGTGCCAGCCACCAACAGGGAAGGTTTCCCTACGAGCAGTACTTC.

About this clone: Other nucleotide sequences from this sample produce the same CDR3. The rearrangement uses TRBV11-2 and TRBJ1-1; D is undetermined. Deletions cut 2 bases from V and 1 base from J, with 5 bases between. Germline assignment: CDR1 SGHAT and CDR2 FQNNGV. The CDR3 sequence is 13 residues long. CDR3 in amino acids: CASSLQRNTEAFF. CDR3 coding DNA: TGTGCCAGCAGCTTACAGAGGAACACTGAAGCTTTCTTT.

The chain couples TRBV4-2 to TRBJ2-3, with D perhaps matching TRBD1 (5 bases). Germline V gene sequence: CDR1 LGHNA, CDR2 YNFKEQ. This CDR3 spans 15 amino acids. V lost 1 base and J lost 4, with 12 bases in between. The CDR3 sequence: CASSQVGQAADTQYF. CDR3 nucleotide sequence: TGTGCCAGCAGCCAAGTGGGGCAGGCAGCAGATACGCAGTATTTT.

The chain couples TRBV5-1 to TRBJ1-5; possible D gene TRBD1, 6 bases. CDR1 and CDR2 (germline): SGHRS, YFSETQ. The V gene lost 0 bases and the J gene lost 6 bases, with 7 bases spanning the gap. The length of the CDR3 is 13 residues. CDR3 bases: TGCGCCAGCAGCTTGGACAGGGCTCAGCCCCAGCATTTT. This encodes CASSLDRAQPQHF.

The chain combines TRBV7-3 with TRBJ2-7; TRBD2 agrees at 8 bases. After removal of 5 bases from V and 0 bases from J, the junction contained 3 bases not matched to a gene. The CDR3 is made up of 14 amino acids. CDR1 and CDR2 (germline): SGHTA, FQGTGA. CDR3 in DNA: TGTGCCAGCAGCCCTCGGGGGGGCTCCTACGAGCAGTACTTC. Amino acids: CASSPRGGSYEQYF.

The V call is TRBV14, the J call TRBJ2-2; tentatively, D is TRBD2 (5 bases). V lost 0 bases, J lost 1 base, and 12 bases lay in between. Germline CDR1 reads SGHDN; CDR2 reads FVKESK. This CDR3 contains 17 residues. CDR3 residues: CASSQDGVNRNTGELFF. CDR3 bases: TGTGCCAGCAGCCAAGACGGGGTGAACCGGAACACCGGGGAGCTGTTTTTT.

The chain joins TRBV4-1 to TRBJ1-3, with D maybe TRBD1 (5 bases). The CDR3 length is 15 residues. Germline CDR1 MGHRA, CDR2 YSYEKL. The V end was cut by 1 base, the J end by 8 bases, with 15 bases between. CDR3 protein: CASSQAVRGQDTIYF. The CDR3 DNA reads TGCGCCAGCAGCCAAGCGGTGAGGGGCCAAGACACCATATATTTT.

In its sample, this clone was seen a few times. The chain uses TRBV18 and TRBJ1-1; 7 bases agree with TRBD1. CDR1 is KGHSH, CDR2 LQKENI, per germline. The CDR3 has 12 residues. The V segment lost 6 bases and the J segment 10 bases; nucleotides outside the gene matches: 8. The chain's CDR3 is CASSPPQGIAFF. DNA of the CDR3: TGTGCCAGCTCTCCTCCACAGGGGATAGCTTTCTTT.

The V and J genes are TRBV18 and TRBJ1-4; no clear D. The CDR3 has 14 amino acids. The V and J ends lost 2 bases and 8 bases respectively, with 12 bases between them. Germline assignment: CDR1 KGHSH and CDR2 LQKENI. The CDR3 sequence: CASSPNQAEEKLFF. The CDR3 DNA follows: TGTGCCAGCTCACCAAATCAGGCAGAGGAAAAACTGTTTTTT.

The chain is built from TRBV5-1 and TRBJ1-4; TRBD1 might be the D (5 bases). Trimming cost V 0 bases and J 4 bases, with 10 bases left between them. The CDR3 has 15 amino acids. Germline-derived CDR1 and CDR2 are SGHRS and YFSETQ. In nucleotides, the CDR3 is TGCGCCAGCAGCTTGGAGGGACGGGGTAATGAAAAACTGTTTTTT. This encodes CASSLEGRGNEKLFF.

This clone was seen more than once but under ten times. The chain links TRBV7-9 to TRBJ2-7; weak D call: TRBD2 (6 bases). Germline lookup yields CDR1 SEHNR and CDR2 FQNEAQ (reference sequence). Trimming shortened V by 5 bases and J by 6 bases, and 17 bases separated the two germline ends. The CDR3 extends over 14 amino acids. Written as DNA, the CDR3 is TGTGCCAGCAGCCCTGATACTAGCTCCATCGAGCAGTACTTC. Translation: CASSPDTSSIEQYF.

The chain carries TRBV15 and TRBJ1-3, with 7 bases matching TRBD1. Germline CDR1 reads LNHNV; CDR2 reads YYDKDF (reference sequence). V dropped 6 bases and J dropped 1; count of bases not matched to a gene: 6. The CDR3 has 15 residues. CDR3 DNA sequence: TGTGCCACCAGTCCGGACAGGATTTCTGGAAACACCATATATTTT. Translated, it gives CATSPDRISGNTIYF.

Written as DNA, the CDR3 is TGTGCCACCAGCTTGCTAGCAACAGATACGCAGTATTTT. The encoded protein is CATSLLATDTQYF. The chain combines TRBV15 with TRBJ2-3; TRBD2 might be the D (5 bases). This CDR3 comprises 13 residues. Germline loops: CDR1 LNHNV, CDR2 YYDKDF (reference sequence). Trimming cost V 5 bases and J 3 bases, with 9 bases left between them. Filled out from reference TRBV15 and TRBJ2-3, the complete variable domain reads DAMVIQNPRYQVTQFGKPVTLSCSQTLNHNVMYWYQQKSSQAPKLLFHYYDKDFNNEADTPDNFQSRRPNTSFCFLDIRSPGLGDTAMYLCATSLLATDTQYFGPGTRLTVL.